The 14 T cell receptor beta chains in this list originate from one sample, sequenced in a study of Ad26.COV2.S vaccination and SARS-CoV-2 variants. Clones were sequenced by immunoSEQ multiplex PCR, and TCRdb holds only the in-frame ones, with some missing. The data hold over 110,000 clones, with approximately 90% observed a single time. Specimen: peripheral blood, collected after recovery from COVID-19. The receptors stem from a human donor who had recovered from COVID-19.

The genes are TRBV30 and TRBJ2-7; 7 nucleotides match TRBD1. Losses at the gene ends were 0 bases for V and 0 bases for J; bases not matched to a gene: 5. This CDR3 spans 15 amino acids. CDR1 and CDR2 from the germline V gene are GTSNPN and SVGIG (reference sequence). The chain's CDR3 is CAWSVGDSLSYEQYF. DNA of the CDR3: TGTGCCTGGAGTGTGGGGGACAGTCTCTCCTACGAGCAGTACTTC.

CDR3 loop: CASSFDTDSYEQYF. CDR3 nucleotide sequence: TGCGCCAGCAGCTTCGACACCGACTCCTACGAGCAGTACTTC. This rearrangement joins TRBV5-1 to TRBJ2-7; D is uncertain. Germline V gene sequence: CDR1 SGHRS, CDR2 YFSETQ. The germline V and J ends were trimmed by 2 bases and 0 bases, with 9 bases remaining between them. The CDR3 loop spans 14 amino acids.

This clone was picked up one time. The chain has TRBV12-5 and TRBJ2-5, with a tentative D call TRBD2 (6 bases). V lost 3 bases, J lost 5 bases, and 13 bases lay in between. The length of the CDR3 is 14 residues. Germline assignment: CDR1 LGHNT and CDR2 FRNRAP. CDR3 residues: CASGLVLGGETQYF. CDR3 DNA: TGTGCTAGTGGTTTAGTTCTCGGGGGTGAGACCCAGTACTTC.

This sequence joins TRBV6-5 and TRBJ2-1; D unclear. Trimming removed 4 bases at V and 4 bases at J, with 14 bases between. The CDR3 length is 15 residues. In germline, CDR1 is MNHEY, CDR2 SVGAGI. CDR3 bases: TGTGCCAGCAGTTTATCCCGCGCGCTATACAATGAGCAGTTCTTC. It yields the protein CASSLSRALYNEQFF.

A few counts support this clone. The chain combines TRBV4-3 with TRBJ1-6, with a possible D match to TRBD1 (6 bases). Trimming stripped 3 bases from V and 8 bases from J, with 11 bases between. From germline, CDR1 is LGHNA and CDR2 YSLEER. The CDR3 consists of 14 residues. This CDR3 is CASSQNRADSPLHF. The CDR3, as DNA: TGCGCCAGCAGCCAGAACAGGGCGGATTCACCCCTCCACTTT.

In DNA form, the CDR3 reads TGTGCCAGCAGCCCCTCTGGGTCGACCAAGGGCTACACCTTC. Amino acids: CASSPSGSTKGYTF. The chain employs TRBV7-9 and TRBJ1-2; D gene ambiguous. The germline gives CDR1 SEHNR, CDR2 FQNEAQ (reference sequence). This CDR3 contains 14 residues. Trimming shortened V by 5 bases and J by 8 bases, and 18 bases separated the two germline ends.

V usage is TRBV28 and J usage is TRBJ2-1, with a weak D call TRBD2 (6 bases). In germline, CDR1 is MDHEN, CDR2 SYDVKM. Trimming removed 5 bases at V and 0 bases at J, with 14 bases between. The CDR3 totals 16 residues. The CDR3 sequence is CASSPIRGTSYNEQFF. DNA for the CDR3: TGTGCCAGCAGTCCAATCCGGGGGACCTCCTACAATGAGCAGTTCTTC. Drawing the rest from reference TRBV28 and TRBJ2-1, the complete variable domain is DVKVTQSSRYLVKRTGEKVFLECVQDMDHENMFWYRQDPGLGLRLIYFSYDVKMKEKGDIPEGYSVSREKKERFSLILESASTNQTSMYLCASSPIRGTSYNEQFFGPGTRLTVL.

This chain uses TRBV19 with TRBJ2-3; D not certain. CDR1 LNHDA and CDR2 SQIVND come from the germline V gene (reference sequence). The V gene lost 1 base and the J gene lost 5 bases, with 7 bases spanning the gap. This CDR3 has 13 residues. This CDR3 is CASSIGLKDTQYF. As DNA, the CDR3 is TGTGCCAGTAGTATAGGCCTTAAAGATACGCAGTATTTT. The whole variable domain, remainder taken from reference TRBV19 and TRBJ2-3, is DGGITQSPKYLFRKEGQNVTLSCEQNLNHDAMYWYRQDPGQGLRLIYYSQIVNDFQKGDIAEGYSVSREKKESFPLTVTSAQKNPTAFYLCASSIGLKDTQYFGPGTRLTVL.

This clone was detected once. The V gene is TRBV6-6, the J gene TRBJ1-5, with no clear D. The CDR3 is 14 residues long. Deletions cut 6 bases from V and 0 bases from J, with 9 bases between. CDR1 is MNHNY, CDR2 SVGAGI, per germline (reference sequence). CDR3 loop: CASRGDNSNQPQHF. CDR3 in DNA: TGTGCCAGCAGGGGCGACAATAGCAATCAGCCCCAGCATTTT.

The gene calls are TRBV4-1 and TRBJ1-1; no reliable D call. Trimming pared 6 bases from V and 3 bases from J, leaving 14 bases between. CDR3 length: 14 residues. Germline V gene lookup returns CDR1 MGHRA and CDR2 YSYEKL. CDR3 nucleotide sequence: TGCGCCAGCAGGGGGATGACTTTGGACACTGAAGCTTTCTTT. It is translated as CASRGMTLDTEAFF.

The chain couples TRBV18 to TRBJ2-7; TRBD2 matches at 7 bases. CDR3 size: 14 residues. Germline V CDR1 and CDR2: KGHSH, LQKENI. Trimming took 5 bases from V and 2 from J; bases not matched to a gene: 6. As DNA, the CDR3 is TGTGCCAGCTCAGTGAAGCGGGGAGCCTACGAGCAGTACTTC. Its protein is CASSVKRGAYEQYF.

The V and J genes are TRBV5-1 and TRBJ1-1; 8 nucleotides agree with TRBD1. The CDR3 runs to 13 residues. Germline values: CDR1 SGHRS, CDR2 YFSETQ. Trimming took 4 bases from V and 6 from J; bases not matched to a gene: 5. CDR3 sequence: CASSLDRGAEAFF. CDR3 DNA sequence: TGCGCCAGCAGCCTCGACAGGGGCGCTGAAGCTTTCTTT.

CDR3 DNA sequence: TGTGCCAGCAGTTACGGGCGAACAGGAAACACCATATATTTT. It specifies CASSYGRTGNTIYF. The rearrangement links TRBV6-5 to TRBJ1-3; D gene uncertain. Germline V gene sequence: CDR1 MNHEY, CDR2 SVGAGI. The CDR3 extends over 14 amino acids. Deletions cut 2 bases from V and 4 bases from J, with 9 bases between.

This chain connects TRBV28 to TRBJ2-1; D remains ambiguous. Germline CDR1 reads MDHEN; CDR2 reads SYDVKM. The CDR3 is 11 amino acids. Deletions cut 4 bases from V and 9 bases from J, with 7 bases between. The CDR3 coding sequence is TGTGCCAGCAGTTACCCATCTGAGCAGTTCTTC. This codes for CASSYPSEQFF. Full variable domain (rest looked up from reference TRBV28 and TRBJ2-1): DVKVTQSSRYLVKRTGEKVFLECVQDMDHENMFWYRQDPGLGLRLIYFSYDVKMKEKGDIPEGYSVSREKKERFSLILESASTNQTSMYLCASSYPSEQFFGPGTRLTVL.